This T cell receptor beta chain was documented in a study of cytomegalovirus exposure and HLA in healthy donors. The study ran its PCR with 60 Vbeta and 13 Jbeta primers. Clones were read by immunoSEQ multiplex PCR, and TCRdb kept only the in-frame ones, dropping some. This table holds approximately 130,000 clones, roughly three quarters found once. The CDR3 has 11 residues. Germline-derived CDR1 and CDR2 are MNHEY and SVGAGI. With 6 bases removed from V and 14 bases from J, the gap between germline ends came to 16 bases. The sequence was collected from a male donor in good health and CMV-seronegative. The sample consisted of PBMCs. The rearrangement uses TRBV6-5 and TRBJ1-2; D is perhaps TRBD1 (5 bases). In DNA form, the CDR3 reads TGTGCCAGCAGCACAGGCCGGCGGCGGACCTTC. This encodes CASSTGRRRTF.